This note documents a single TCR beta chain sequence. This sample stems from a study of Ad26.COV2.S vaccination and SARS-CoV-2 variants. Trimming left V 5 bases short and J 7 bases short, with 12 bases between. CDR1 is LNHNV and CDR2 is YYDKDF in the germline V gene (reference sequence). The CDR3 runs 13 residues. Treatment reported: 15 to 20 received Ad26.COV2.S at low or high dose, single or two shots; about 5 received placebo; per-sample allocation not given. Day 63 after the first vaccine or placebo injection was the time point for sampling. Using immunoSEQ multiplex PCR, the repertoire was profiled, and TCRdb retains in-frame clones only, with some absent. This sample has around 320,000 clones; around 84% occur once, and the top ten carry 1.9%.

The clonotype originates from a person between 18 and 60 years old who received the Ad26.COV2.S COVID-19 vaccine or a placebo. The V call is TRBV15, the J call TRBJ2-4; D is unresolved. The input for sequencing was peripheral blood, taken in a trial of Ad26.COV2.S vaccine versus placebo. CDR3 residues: CATSLEADNIQYF. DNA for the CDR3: TGTGCCACCAGCCTGGAAGCCGATAACATTCAGTACTTC.